The T cell receptor beta chain under discussion was sequenced for a study of T cells in Graves' hyperthyroidism and ophthalmopathy. This clonotype was recorded at least ten times. Its antigen is unknown. One end of the junction is discordant with germline, which a read error may explain. Study-wide findings and caveats: Blood samples included most of the expanded thyroid clonotypes exceeding 0.001.

The length of the CDR3 is 13 residues. Per the germline V gene, CDR1 is DFQATT and CDR2 is SNEGSKA (reference sequence). With a duration under 2 months, the hyperthyroidism was newly diagnosed in patients aged 18 to 65. From RNA transcripts, TCR beta CDR3 regions were amplified. HTBI primers were the set used in a first-round RT-PCR of the TCR CDR3. TCRdb re-derived calls from the multiplex PCR reads in MiXCR, one entry per CDR3 protein. The data show about 510,000 distinct CDR3 sequences, less than 15% seen once. This TCR came from a woman aged 40-49 years with Graves' hyperthyroidism. J is TRBJ2-7 and V is TRBV20-1, with D hard to call. Sequencing was done on a sample of blood. The CDR3 spells CSVPGRSSSEQYF. Written as DNA, the CDR3 is TGCAGTGTCCCGGGCCGCAGTTCCTCCGAGCAGTACTTC.